This is a list of T cell receptor beta chains from one sample in a study of post-analysis software for immune sequencing data. Using its own MiXCR run on the PCR reads, TCRdb lists one record per CDR3 protein. Among roughly 700,000 distinct CDR3 sequences listed, 25% to 30% were seen once. The sample was blood. The receptor set was obtained from a girl aged 10 to 17 with multiple sclerosis. The conserved cysteine and the conserved F or W are not part of the CDR3 here.

TRBV7-9,ASSFPPTGSKF
TRBV27,ASSFLGPGLFHEQF
TRBV9,ASSVVGEDTQY
TRBV29-1,SVGSLTSSTDTQY
TRBV20-1,SAPGTGGWNEQF
TRBV10-3,AISESRMASGSPHTYEQY
TRBV5-5,ASSNPTLRSTDTQY
TRBV6-4,ASSSGAADGANVLT
TRBV7-8,ASSLAKGEQY
TRBV6-5,ASSYREASGSSTDTQY
TRBV10-3,AISASSADTQY
TRBV6-5,ASSSPGRTYYGYT